Given below is one T cell receptor (beta chain) in context. This sample stems from a study of regulatory T cells in long-lasting Graves disease. Time point of the sample: newly diagnosed GD, antithyroid drugs for less than 3 months. Extracted PBMC RNA gave rise to the TCR library. American Thyroid Association guidelines defined how Graves' disease was diagnosed. Sequencing libraries for TCR beta were prepared with iRepertoire HTBI primers and Arm-PCR of CDR3 regions. TCRdb itself ran the multiplex PCR reads through MiXCR, one entry per CDR3 protein. Among about 440,000 distinct CDR3 sequences listed, about 15% were seen once. A further study also used this sample, focusing on T cells in Graves' hyperthyroidism and ophthalmopathy.

This material consisted of peripheral blood mononuclear cells (PBMCs), taken at new diagnosis, from a patient treated with antithyroid drugs. The source of this sequence is a woman under 40 with Graves disease.

The CDR3 loop is CAISEKGAGELFF. The DNA for the CDR3 is TGTGCCATCAGTGAGAAGGGGGCCGGGGAGCTGTTTTTT. J is TRBJ2-2 and V is TRBV10-3, with D possibly matching TRBD1 (6 bases). Trimming pared 2 bases from V and 6 bases from J, leaving 7 bases between. From germline, CDR1 is ENHRY and CDR2 SYGVKD. The CDR3 length is 13 residues.